This is a list of T cell receptor beta chains from one sample in a study of blood T cell repertoires in COVID-19. Only in-frame clones appear in the TCRdb table, and some are missing; sequencing was by immunoSEQ multiplex PCR. Of 65,000 to 95,000 clones in the sample, roughly 80% are singletons; the top ten hold 18%. Specimen: peripheral blood. These receptors came from a man older than 75 with active or convalescent COVID-19. CDR3s include the opening cysteine and the closing phenylalanine or tryptophan. The D gene is left open where the match is weak. Rows may omit the clone size; those that give it use once, few, many or a size class.

CDR3nt,CDR3aa,d_gene,v_gene,abundance,j_gene
TGTGCCACCAGGACAGGGGGTGAAATCAATGAGCAGTTCTTC,CATRTGGEINEQFF,TRBD1,TRBV24-1,-,TRBJ2-1
TGTGCCAGCTCACCGCGCCCGAACACTGAAGCTTTCTTT,CASSPRPNTEAFF,-,TRBV18,-,TRBJ1-1
TGTGCCAGCCATCGGACAGAGAATTCACCCCTCCACTTT,CASHRTENSPLHF,-,TRBV6-5,-,TRBJ1-6
TGTGCCAGCAGTTCTTACAATGAGCAGTTCTTC,CASSSYNEQFF,-,TRBV12-3/TRBV12-4,-,TRBJ2-1
TGTGCTAGTGGTTTGGTACTGGGACAGGGCTTTCTTAAGCCTAATGAGCAGTTCTTC,CASGLVLGQGFLKPNEQFF,TRBD1,TRBV12-5,-,TRBJ2-1
TGTGCCAGCAGCAATCAACCGGGACAATACGATACGCAGTATTTT,CASSNQPGQYDTQYF,-,TRBV9,-,TRBJ2-3
TGTGCCAGCAGAGCGGGACAGGGTTCTGCCGGGGAGCTGTTTTTT,CASRAGQGSAGELFF,TRBD1,TRBV2,-,TRBJ2-2
TGTGCCAGCAGCTCCGGACAGGGGGACACTGAAGCTTTCTTT,CASSSGQGDTEAFF,TRBD1,TRBV7-9,-,TRBJ1-1
TGTGCCAGCAGCTTAGGGGGAGGCAATCAGCCCCAGCATTTT,CASSLGGGNQPQHF,-,TRBV7-2,-,TRBJ1-5
TGTGCCAGCAGAGATACAGGGGTAGGAAACACCATATATTTT,CASRDTGVGNTIYF,TRBD1,TRBV6-5,once,TRBJ1-3
TGTGCCAGCACCTCAGGGACAGGGGTTGGGGCTGGGGTTTATGGCTACACCTTC,CASTSGTGVGAGVYGYTF,TRBD1,TRBV28,-,TRBJ1-2
TGTGCCAGCAGCCCCGGACAGCTGACCTCCTACAATGAGCAGTTCTTC,CASSPGQLTSYNEQFF,-,TRBV5-4,-,TRBJ2-1
TGTGCCAGCAGCGTACGGCTAGCGGTTAACACCGGGGAGCTGTTTTTT,CASSVRLAVNTGELFF,TRBD2,TRBV9,-,TRBJ2-2
TGTGCCAGTAGTTCGGGGGATTCCAGGGTGTGGGAATTTGTCTCTGGAAACACCATATATTTT,CASSSGDSRVWEFVSGNTIYF,-,TRBV19,-,TRBJ1-3
TGTGCCAGTAATTGGCAGAACACTGAAGCTTTCTTT,CASNWQNTEAFF,-,TRBV19,-,TRBJ1-1
TGTGCCAGCAGCTTAGGGGCTGTCTCCGGGGAGCTGTTTTTT,CASSLGAVSGELFF,-,TRBV11-3,-,TRBJ2-2